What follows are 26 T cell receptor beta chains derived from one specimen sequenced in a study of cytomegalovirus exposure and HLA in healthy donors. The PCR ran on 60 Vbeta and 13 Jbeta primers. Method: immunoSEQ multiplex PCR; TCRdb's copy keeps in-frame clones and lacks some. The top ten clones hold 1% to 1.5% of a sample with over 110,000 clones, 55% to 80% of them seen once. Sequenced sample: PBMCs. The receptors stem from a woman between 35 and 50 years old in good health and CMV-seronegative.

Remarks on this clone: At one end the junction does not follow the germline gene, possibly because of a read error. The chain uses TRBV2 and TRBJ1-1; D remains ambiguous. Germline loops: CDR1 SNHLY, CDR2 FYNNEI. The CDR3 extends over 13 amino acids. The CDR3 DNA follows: TGTGCCAGCATTGAATTGGCGGGCACTGAAGCTTTCTTT. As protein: CASIELAGTEAFF.

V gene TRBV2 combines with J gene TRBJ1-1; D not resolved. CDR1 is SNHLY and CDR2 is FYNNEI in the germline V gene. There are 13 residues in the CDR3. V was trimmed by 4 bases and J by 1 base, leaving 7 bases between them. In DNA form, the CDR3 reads TGTGCCAGCAGTGTGGGAGAGAACACTGAAGCTTTCTTT. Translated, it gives CASSVGENTEAFF.

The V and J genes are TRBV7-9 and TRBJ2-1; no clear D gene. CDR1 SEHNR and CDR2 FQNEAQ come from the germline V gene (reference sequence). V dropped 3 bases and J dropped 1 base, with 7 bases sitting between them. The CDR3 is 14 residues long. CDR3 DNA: TGTGCCAGCAGCTTGGCAGATTCCTACAATGAGCAGTTCTTC. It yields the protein CASSLADSYNEQFF.

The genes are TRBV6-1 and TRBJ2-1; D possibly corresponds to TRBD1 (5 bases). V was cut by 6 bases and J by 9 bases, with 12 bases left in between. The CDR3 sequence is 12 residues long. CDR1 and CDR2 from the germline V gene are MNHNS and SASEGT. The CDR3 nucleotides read TGTGCCAGCAGCGACAGTCCGTTTGAGCAGTTCTTC. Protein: CASSDSPFEQFF.

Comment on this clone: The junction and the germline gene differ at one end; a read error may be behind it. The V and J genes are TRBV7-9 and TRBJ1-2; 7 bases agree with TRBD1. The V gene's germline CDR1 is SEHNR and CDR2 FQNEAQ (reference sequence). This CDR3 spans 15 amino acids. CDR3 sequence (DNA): TGTTCCAGCAGCTGGGGACAGCTATCCACCTATGGCTACACCTTC. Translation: CSSSWGQLSTYGYTF.

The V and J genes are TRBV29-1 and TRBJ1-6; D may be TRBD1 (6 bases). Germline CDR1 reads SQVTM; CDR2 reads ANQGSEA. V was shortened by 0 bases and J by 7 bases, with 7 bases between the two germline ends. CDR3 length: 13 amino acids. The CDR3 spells CSVEEDRNSPLHF. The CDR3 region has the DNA TGCAGCGTTGAAGAGGACAGAAATTCACCCCTCCACTTT.

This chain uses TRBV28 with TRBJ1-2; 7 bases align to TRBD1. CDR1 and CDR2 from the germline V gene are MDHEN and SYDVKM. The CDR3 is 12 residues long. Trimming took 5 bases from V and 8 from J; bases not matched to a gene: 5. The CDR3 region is CASSRDSPGYTF. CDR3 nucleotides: TGTGCCAGCAGTCGGGACAGTCCGGGCTACACCTTC.

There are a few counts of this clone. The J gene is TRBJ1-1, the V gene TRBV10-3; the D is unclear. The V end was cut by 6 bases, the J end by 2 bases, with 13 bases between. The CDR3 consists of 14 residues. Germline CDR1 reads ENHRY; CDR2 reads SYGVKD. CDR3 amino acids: CAIRGLGGNTEAFF. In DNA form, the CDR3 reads TGTGCCATCAGGGGCTTAGGAGGTAACACTGAAGCTTTCTTT.

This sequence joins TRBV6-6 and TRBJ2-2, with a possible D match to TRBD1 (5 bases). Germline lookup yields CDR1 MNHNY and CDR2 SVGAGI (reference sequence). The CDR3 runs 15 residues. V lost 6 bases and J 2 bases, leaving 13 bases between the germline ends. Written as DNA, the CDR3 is TGTGCCAGCAGGAGAGGCCAGGGCAACACCGGGGAGCTGTTTTTT. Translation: CASRRGQGNTGELFF.

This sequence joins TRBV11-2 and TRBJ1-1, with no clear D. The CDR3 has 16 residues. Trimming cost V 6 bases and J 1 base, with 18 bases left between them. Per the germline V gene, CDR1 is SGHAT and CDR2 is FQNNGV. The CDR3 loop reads CASRRWARHTNTEAFF. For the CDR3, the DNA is TGTGCCAGCAGAAGATGGGCCCGACACACGAACACTGAAGCTTTCTTT. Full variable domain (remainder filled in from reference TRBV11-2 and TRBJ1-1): EAGVAQSPRYKIIEKRQSVAFWCNPISGHATLYWYQQILGQGPKLLIQFQNNGVVDDSQLPKDRFSAERLKGVDSTLKIQPAKLEDSAVYLCASRRWARHTNTEAFFGQGTRLTVV.

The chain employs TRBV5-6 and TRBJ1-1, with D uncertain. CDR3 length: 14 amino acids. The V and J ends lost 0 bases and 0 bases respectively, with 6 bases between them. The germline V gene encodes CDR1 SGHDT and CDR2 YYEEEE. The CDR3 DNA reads TGTGCCAGCAGCTTGGGAGGTATGAACACTGAAGCTTTCTTT. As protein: CASSLGGMNTEAFF.

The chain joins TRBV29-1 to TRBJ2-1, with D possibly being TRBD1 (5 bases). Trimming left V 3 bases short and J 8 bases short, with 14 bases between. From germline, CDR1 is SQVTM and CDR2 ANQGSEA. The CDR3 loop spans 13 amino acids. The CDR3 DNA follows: TGCAGCGTTGAGGTGGACATAGGTGATGAGCAGTTCTTC. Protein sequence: CSVEVDIGDEQFF.

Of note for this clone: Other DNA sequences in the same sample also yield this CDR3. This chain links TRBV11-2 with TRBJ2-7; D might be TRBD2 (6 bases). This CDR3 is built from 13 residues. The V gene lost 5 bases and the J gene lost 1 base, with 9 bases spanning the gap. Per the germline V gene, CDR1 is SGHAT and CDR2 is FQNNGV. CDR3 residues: CASSLGTSYEQYF. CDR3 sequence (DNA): TGTGCCAGCAGCCTTGGGACTTCCTACGAGCAGTACTTC.

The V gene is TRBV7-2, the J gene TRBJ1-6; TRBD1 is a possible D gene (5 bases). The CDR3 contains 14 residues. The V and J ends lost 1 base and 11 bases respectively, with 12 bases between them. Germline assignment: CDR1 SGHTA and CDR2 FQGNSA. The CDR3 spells CASSLVGEGTPLHF. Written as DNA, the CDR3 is TGTGCCAGCAGCTTAGTAGGGGAGGGGACACCCCTCCACTTT.

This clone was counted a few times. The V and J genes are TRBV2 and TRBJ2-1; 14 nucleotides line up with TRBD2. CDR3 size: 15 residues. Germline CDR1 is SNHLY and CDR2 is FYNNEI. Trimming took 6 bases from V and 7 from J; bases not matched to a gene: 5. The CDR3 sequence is CASRMTSGGANEQFF. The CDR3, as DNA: TGTGCCAGCAGGATGACTAGCGGGGGGGCGAATGAGCAGTTCTTC. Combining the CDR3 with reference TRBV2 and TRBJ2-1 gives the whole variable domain EPEVTQTPSHQVTQMGQEVILRCVPISNHLYFYWYRQILGQKVEFLVSFYNNEISEKSEIFDDQFSVERPDGSNFTLKIRSTKLEDSAMYFCASRMTSGGANEQFFGPGTRLTVL.

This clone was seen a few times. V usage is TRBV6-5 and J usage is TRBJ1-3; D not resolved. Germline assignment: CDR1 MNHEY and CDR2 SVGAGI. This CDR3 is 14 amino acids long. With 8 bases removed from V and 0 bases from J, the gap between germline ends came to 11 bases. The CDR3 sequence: CASSQLSSGNTIYF. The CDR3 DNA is TGTGCCAGCTCCCAACTAAGCTCTGGAAACACCATATATTTT.

The CDR3 protein is CASSPVIGQGTQYF. DNA of the CDR3: TGCGCCAGCAGCCCGGTTATCGGACAGGGAACGCAGTATTTT. This rearrangement joins TRBV5-1 to TRBJ2-3, with 8 bases aligning to TRBD1. Germline V gene lookup returns CDR1 SGHRS and CDR2 YFSETQ. The CDR3 has 14 residues. J gave up 9 bases and V 4 bases, and 10 bases lay outside the gene matches.

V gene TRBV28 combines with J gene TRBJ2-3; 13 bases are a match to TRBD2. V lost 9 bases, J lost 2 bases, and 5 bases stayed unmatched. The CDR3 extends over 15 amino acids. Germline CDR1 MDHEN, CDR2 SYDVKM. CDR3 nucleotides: TGTGCCAGTAAGGGACTAGCGGGGTACACAGATACGCAGTATTTT. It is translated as CASKGLAGYTDTQYF.

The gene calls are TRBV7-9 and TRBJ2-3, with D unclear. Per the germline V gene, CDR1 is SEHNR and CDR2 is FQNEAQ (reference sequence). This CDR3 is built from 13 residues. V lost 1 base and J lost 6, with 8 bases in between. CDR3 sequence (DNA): TGTGCCAGCAGCTTAGTTGAGGTGGATACGCAGTATTTT. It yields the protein CASSLVEVDTQYF. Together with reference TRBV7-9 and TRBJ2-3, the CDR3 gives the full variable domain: DTGVSQNPRHKITKRGQNVTFRCDPISEHNRLYWYRQTLGQGPEFLTYFQNEAQLEKSRLLSDRFSAERPKGSFSTLEIQRTEQGDSAMYLCASSLVEVDTQYFGPGTRLTVL.

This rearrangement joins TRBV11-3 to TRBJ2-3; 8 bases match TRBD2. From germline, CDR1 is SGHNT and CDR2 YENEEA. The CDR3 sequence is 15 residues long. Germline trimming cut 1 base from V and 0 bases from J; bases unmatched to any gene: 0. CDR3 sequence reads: CASSLGGGSTDTQYF. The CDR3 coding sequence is TGTGCCAGCAGCTTAGGCGGGGGGAGCACAGATACGCAGTATTTT.

The CDR3 spells CASSLGGEGDTQYF. CDR3 in DNA: TGCGCCAGCAGCTTGGGTGGGGAGGGAGATACGCAGTATTTT. The chain carries TRBV5-1 and TRBJ2-3; 7 bases are a match to TRBD2. The CDR3 has 14 amino acids. V shed 0 bases, J shed 5 bases, and the junction held 3 bases outside the gene matches. Germline loops: CDR1 SGHRS, CDR2 YFSETQ.

The CDR3: CASSKTVETQYF. DNA of the CDR3: TGTGCCAGCAGTAAGACAGTAGAGACCCAGTACTTC. This rearrangement joins TRBV6-1 to TRBJ2-5; D is perhaps TRBD1 (5 bases). CDR1 and CDR2 from the germline V gene are MNHNS and SASEGT. The CDR3 consists of 12 residues. With 5 bases removed from V and 4 bases from J, the gap between germline ends came to 8 bases.

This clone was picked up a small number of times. CDR3 sequence reads: CASSLKGTDTQYF. The CDR3 nucleotides are TGTGCCAGCAGTTTAAAGGGGACAGATACGCAGTATTTT. The chain uses TRBV27 and TRBJ2-3; perhaps TRBD1 as D (5 bases). V gave up 2 bases and J gave up 3 bases, with 6 bases separating them. The CDR3 spans 13 residues. CDR1 MNHEY and CDR2 SMNVEV come from the germline V gene (reference sequence).

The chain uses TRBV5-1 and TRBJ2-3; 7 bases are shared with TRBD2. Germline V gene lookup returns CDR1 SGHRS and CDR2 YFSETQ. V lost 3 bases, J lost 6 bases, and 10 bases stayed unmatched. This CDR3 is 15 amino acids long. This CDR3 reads CASSSGAGREDTQYF. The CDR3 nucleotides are TGCGCCAGCAGCTCCGGAGCGGGGAGGGAGGATACGCAGTATTTT. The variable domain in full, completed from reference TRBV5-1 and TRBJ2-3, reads KAGVTQTPRYLIKTRGQQVTLSCSPISGHRSVSWYQQTPGQGLQFLFEYFSETQRNKGNFPGRFSGRQFSNSRSEMNVSTLELGDSALYLCASSSGAGREDTQYFGPGTRLTVL.

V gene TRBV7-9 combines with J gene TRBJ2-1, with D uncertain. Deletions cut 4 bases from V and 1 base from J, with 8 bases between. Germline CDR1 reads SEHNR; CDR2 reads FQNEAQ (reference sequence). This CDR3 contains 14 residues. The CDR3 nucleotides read TGTGCCAGCAGCTCAGGCGAATCCTACAATGAGCAGTTCTTC. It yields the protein CASSSGESYNEQFF.

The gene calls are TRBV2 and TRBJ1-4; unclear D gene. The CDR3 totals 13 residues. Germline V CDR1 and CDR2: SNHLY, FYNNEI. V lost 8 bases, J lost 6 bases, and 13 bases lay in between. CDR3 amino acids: CASDKERDEKLFF. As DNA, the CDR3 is TGTGCCAGCGACAAAGAGAGGGATGAAAAACTGTTTTTT.